The 30 T cell receptor beta chains below were found in one sample sequenced in a study of blood T cell repertoires in COVID-19. Only in-frame clones appear in the TCRdb table, and some are missing; sequencing was by immunoSEQ multiplex PCR. The data contain about 220,000 clones, approximately 79% of them singletons. Sequencing was carried out using peripheral blood. The receptors were gathered from a human donor in a cohort sampled during active COVID-19.

This chain uses TRBV27 with TRBJ2-5; 8 bases are shared with TRBD1. Germline trimming cut 5 bases from V and 5 bases from J; bases unmatched to any gene: 10. The CDR3 contains 15 residues. The germline V gene encodes CDR1 MNHEY and CDR2 SMNVEV (reference sequence). The CDR3 bases are TGTGCCAGCAGTGCAACAGGGGGTCCGGCGGAGACCCAGTACTTC. Translating gives CASSATGGPAETQYF.

The rearrangement links TRBV11-3 to TRBJ1-1, with TRBD1 matching 7 bases. CDR3 size: 14 residues. Germline assignment: CDR1 SGHNT and CDR2 YENEEA. Germline trimming cut 3 bases from V and 0 bases from J; bases unmatched to any gene: 1. The CDR3 sequence: CASSLTGLNTEAFF. CDR3 in DNA: TGTGCCAGCAGCTTGACAGGGTTGAACACTGAAGCTTTCTTT.

There are many counts of this clone. The chain is built from TRBV15 and TRBJ1-3; 7 bases align to TRBD1. From germline, CDR1 is LNHNV and CDR2 YYDKDF (reference sequence). The V and J ends lost 5 bases and 6 bases, in that order; junction bases with no gene match: 10. The CDR3 is 15 amino acids. CDR3 in amino acids: CATSPDRASENTIYF. The CDR3 region has the DNA TGTGCCACCAGCCCCGACAGGGCGTCCGAAAACACCATATATTTT.

This clone appeared a single time. The CDR3 reads CASSYAVTTEAFF. DNA of the CDR3: TGTGCCAGCAGTTATGCGGTGACCACTGAAGCTTTCTTT. The chain uses TRBV6-6 and TRBJ1-1; D not resolved. With 3 bases removed from V and 4 bases from J, the gap between germline ends came to 9 bases. The CDR3 is 13 residues long. CDR1 is MNHNY, CDR2 SVGAGI, per germline (reference sequence).

The chain uses TRBV5-1 and TRBJ1-2; 7 bases agree with TRBD1. Losses at the gene ends were 7 bases for V and 2 bases for J; bases not matched to a gene: 5. The CDR3 consists of 13 residues. Looked up from germline, CDR1 is SGHRS and CDR2 is YFSETQ. The CDR3 loop reads CASAQGNNYGYTF. The CDR3 DNA follows: TGCGCCAGCGCACAGGGGAACAACTATGGCTACACCTTC.

The rearrangement uses TRBV11-2 and TRBJ2-7; 13 positions match TRBD2. The trim removed 6 bases at V and 2 bases at J, leaving 1 base unmatched. The CDR3 contains 14 residues. Germline CDR1 and CDR2: SGHAT and FQNNGV. The chain's CDR3 is CASRLAGGTYEQYF. The DNA of the CDR3 is TGTGCCAGCAGACTAGCGGGAGGGACCTACGAGCAGTACTTC.

V and J are TRBV6-5 and TRBJ1-4; the match to TRBD1 covers 9 bases. Germline CDR1 and CDR2: MNHEY and SVGAGI. This CDR3 is 16 amino acids long. With V trimmed by 2 bases and J by 7 bases, 8 bases remained unmatched. The CDR3 bases are TGTGCCAGCAGTTACCAGACAGGGGGTAGGGGTGAAAAACTGTTTTTT. Translating gives CASSYQTGGRGEKLFF.

The gene calls are TRBV18 and TRBJ1-1; 9 bases align to TRBD1. Germline V gene lookup returns CDR1 KGHSH and CDR2 LQKENI. This CDR3 is built from 16 residues. J was trimmed by 0 bases and V by 2 bases; bases with no gene match: 4. CDR3 nucleotide sequence: TGTGCCAGCTCACCAGGGACAGGGTTGGTGAACACTGAAGCTTTCTTT. Protein product: CASSPGTGLVNTEAFF.

This clone was detected only once. The chain recombines TRBV6-2 or TRBV6-3 with TRBJ2-7, with 9 bases lining up with TRBD2. CDR3 length equals 16 residues. Germline assignment: CDR1 MNHEY and CDR2 SVGEGT. V shed 0 bases, J shed 2 bases, and the junction held 5 bases outside the gene matches. The chain's CDR3 is CASSYSYLAGTYEQYF. The DNA of the CDR3 is TGTGCCAGCAGTTACTCATATCTAGCGGGAACCTACGAGCAGTACTTC.

The chain couples TRBV4-3 to TRBJ2-7; TRBD2 agrees at 8 bases. Germline loops: CDR1 LGHNA, CDR2 YSLEER. The CDR3 is made up of 17 amino acids. J lost 5 bases, V lost 2 bases, and 14 bases had no gene match. CDR3 coding DNA: TGCGCCAGCAGCCAATCCTACTATATAGCGGGATACAACGAGCAGTACTTC. Protein sequence: CASSQSYYIAGYNEQYF.

This clone was recorded once. The chain recombines TRBV14 with TRBJ2-1; tentatively, D is TRBD1 (6 bases). Looked up from germline, CDR1 is SGHDN and CDR2 is FVKESK. V was clipped by 4 bases and J by 10 bases, with 20 bases between them. This CDR3 comprises 15 residues. CDR3 in DNA: TGTGCCAGCAGCCGGGGACATAACCTAAGGGGGGAGCAGTTCTTC. Translation gives CASSRGHNLRGEQFF.

This chain joins TRBV7-2 and TRBJ2-3, with D hard to call. Germline CDR1 SGHTA, CDR2 FQGNSA. This CDR3 has 14 residues. V lost 5 bases and J lost 3, with 12 bases in between. The CDR3 coding sequence is TGTGCCAGCAGCAAAAACTCGGGTACAGATACGCAGTATTTT. Translated, it gives CASSKNSGTDTQYF.

This chain joins TRBV2 and TRBJ1-1, with D unclear. The V end was cut by 0 bases, the J end by 1 base, with 12 bases between. The CDR3 is 16 residues long. CDR1 and CDR2 (germline): SNHLY, FYNNEI. The CDR3 loop is CASSEAGRGWNTEAFF. The CDR3 DNA reads as TGTGCCAGCAGTGAAGCCGGCCGGGGTTGGAACACTGAAGCTTTCTTT.

V usage is TRBV19 and J usage is TRBJ2-7; possibly TRBD1 for D (5 bases). The CDR3 is made up of 14 amino acids. The V and J ends lost 5 bases and 2 bases respectively, with 13 bases between them. Germline V gene data show CDR1 as LNHDA and CDR2 as SQIVND (reference sequence). The chain's CDR3 is CASSAPRATYEQYF. DNA of the CDR3: TGTGCCAGTAGTGCCCCCAGGGCAACCTACGAGCAGTACTTC.

V usage is TRBV7-9 and J usage is TRBJ2-2; 10 nucleotides match TRBD2. Unmatched junction bases numbered 14, after V lost 8 bases and J lost 5 bases. The CDR3 contains 17 residues. CDR1 is SEHNR, CDR2 FQNEAQ, per germline (reference sequence). CDR3 sequence reads: CASESGRGSGKTGELFF. The CDR3 region has the DNA TGTGCCAGCGAGAGCGGGAGGGGCTCTGGAAAGACCGGGGAGCTGTTTTTT.

The chain has TRBV29-1 and TRBJ1-1, with D possibly matching TRBD1 (6 bases). CDR1 SQVTM and CDR2 ANQGSEA come from the germline V gene. V was pared by 7 bases and J by 0 bases, with 12 bases between. The CDR3 sequence is 13 residues long. CDR3 in DNA: TGCAGCGCTACGACAGGTTTGAACACTGAAGCTTTCTTT. Residues: CSATTGLNTEAFF. The variable domain in full, completed from reference TRBV29-1 and TRBJ1-1, reads SAVISQKPSRDICQRGTSLTIQCQVDSQVTMMFWYRQQPGQSLTLIATANQGSEATYESGFVIDKFPISRPNLTFSTLTVSNMSPEDSSIYLCSATTGLNTEAFFGQGTRLTVV.

The count of this clone is one. Within the sample, other DNA sequences also encode this same CDR3. The chain uses TRBV9 and TRBJ2-5, with TRBD2 as a possible D gene (6 bases). The CDR3 covers 14 residues. With 2 bases removed from V and 2 bases from J, the gap between germline ends came to 10 bases. Germline V gives CDR1 SGDLS, CDR2 YYNGEE. CDR3: CASSVGGNQETQYF. As DNA, the CDR3 is TGTGCCAGCAGCGTCGGGGGAAATCAAGAGACCCAGTACTTC.

This clone was counted once. The chain employs TRBV4-3 and TRBJ1-2, with 8 nucleotides matching TRBD1. CDR1 and CDR2 from the germline V gene are LGHNA and YSLEER. J gave up 4 bases and V 3 bases, and 7 bases lay outside the gene matches. This CDR3 is built from 15 residues. The CDR3 DNA follows: TGCGCCAGCAGCCAGACCGGGACAGGTCCCTATGGCTACACCTTC. Its protein product is CASSQTGTGPYGYTF.

V is TRBV7-9 and J is TRBJ1-1; TRBD1 matches at 9 bases. Trimming took 8 bases from V and 12 from J; bases not matched to a gene: 25. The germline V gene encodes CDR1 SEHNR and CDR2 FQNEAQ (reference sequence). The CDR3 is 17 amino acids. DNA for the CDR3: TGTGCCAGCCGAATCTACCTGGGACAGGGCTCGGGGGTGGAAACTTTCTTT. Protein sequence: CASRIYLGQGSGVETFF.

The V call is TRBV7-3, the J call TRBJ2-1; 9 positions match TRBD2. After removal of 3 bases from V and 8 bases from J, the junction contained 8 bases not matched to a gene. Germline V gene data show CDR1 as SGHTA and CDR2 as FQGTGA. This CDR3 is 15 amino acids long. Here the CDR3 reads CASSLRGGRGYEQFF. As DNA, the CDR3 is TGTGCCAGCAGCTTGCGAGGCGGGAGGGGCTATGAGCAGTTCTTC.

The chain links TRBV27 to TRBJ2-6; D is perhaps TRBD1 (5 bases). The germline V gene has CDR1 MNHEY and CDR2 SMNVEV (reference sequence). Trimming pared 2 bases from V and 0 bases from J, leaving 5 bases between. This CDR3 spans 15 amino acids. In DNA, the CDR3 is TGTGCCAGCAGTTTAAGGGGCTCTGGGGCCAACGTCCTGACTTTC. Translation gives CASSLRGSGANVLTF. The full variable domain, its missing parts supplied by reference TRBV27 and TRBJ2-6, is EAQVTQNPRYLITVTGKKLTVTCSQNMNHEYMSWYRQDPGLGLRQIYYSMNVEVTDKGDVPEGYKVSRKEKRNFPLILESPSPNQTSLYFCASSLRGSGANVLTFGAGSRLTVL.

This clone was recorded once. The V gene is TRBV28, the J gene TRBJ1-2, with a weak D call TRBD1 (5 bases). CDR1 and CDR2 from the germline V gene are MDHEN and SYDVKM. The germline V and J ends were trimmed by 5 bases and 4 bases, with 23 bases remaining between them. CDR3 length: 17 amino acids. CDR3 DNA: TGTGCCAGCAGTCTCCAGGGTTTACCGAGAGGAGTCTATGGCTACACCTTC. This codes for CASSLQGLPRGVYGYTF.

This chain joins TRBV4-3 and TRBJ1-4, with D perhaps TRBD1 (5 bases). Deletions cut 5 bases from V and 3 bases from J, with 10 bases between. In germline, CDR1 is LGHNA, CDR2 YSLEER. The CDR3 spans 14 residues. The CDR3 DNA reads TGCGCCAGCAGCAGGGGTGGCGCTAATGAAAAACTGTTTTTT. It yields the protein CASSRGGANEKLFF.

The chain combines TRBV3-1 (or the pseudogene TRBV3-2) with TRBJ1-5; 7 bases are a match to TRBD1. The length of the CDR3 is 15 residues. Germline V gene data show CDR1 as LGHDT and CDR2 as YNNKEL (reference sequence). J was trimmed by 4 bases and V by 1 base; bases with no gene match: 4. CDR3 coding DNA: TGTGCCAGCAGCCAAGGGACAGGAGGAAATCAGCCCCAGCATTTT. It encodes CASSQGTGGNQPQHF.

The gene calls are TRBV14 and TRBJ2-7; D is unresolved. Germline-derived CDR1 and CDR2 are SGHDN and FVKESK. V lost 1 base and J lost 6, with 10 bases in between. The CDR3 loop spans 13 amino acids. The CDR3 spells CASSQVSLGEQYF. The DNA for the CDR3 is TGTGCCAGCAGCCAAGTAAGTCTAGGCGAGCAGTACTTC.

This clone occurred once. The chain carries TRBV2 and TRBJ1-3; no clear D gene. The CDR3 length is 13 residues. The germline gives CDR1 SNHLY, CDR2 FYNNEI. The V end was cut by 7 bases, the J end by 3 bases, with 10 bases between. The CDR3 is CASTPMSGNTIYF. The DNA for the CDR3 is TGTGCCAGCACCCCAATGAGTGGAAACACCATATATTTT.

The CDR3 sequence: CASSLDGRYEQYF. In nucleotides, the CDR3 is TGTGCCAGCAGCTTAGATGGGAGGTACGAGCAGTACTTC. This chain joins TRBV11-2 and TRBJ2-7, with D possibly being TRBD2 (6 bases). With 0 bases removed from V and 4 bases from J, the gap between germline ends came to 7 bases. The CDR3 extends over 13 amino acids. Germline CDR1 SGHAT, CDR2 FQNNGV.

The V gene is TRBV28, the J gene TRBJ1-2; D is possibly TRBD1 (5 bases). The CDR3 contains 15 residues. V lost 7 bases, J lost 8 bases, and 23 bases lay in between. Germline V gene data show CDR1 as MDHEN and CDR2 as SYDVKM. CDR3 residues: CASNAGPATSRGYTF. The CDR3 region has the DNA TGTGCCAGCAACGCAGGGCCCGCAACATCTAGAGGCTACACCTTC.

The chain uses TRBV19 and TRBJ2-1, with D perhaps TRBD2 (5 bases). The V end lost 8 bases, the J end lost 0 bases, and 14 bases lay between the germline ends. Germline V gene data show CDR1 as LNHDA and CDR2 as SQIVND (reference sequence). The CDR3 extends over 15 amino acids. For the CDR3, the DNA is TGTGCCAGTGGCGGGCTCCTAAGCTCCTACAATGAGCAGTTCTTC. Protein product: CASGGLLSSYNEQFF.

The gene calls are TRBV19 and TRBJ1-3, with 8 bases matching TRBD1. The CDR3 runs 17 residues. Germline V gene sequence: CDR1 LNHDA, CDR2 SQIVND (reference sequence). V lost 2 bases and J lost 2; bases outside the gene matches: 8. CDR3 nucleotide sequence: TGTGCCAGTAGTATATCCTCTACGACAGGGGCTGGAAACACCATATATTTT. It translates to CASSISSTTGAGNTIYF.